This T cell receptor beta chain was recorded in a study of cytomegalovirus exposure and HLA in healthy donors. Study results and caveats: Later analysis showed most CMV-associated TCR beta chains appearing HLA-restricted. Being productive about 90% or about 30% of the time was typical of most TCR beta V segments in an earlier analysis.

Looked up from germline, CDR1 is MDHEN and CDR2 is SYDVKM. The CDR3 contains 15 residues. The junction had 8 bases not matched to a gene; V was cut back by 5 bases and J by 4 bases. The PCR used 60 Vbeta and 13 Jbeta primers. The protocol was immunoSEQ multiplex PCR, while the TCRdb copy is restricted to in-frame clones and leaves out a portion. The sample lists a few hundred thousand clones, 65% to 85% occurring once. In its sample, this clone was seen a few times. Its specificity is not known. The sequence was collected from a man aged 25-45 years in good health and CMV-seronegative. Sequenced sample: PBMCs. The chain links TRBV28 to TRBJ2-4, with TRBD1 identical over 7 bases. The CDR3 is CASSQPGTVKNIQYF. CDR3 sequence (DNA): TGTGCCAGCAGTCAACCCGGGACAGTGAAAAACATTCAGTACTTC. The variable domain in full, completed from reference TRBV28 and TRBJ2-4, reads DVKVTQSSRYLVKRTGEKVFLECVQDMDHENMFWYRQDPGLGLRLIYFSYDVKMKEKGDIPEGYSVSREKKERFSLILESASTNQTSMYLCASSQPGTVKNIQYFGAGTRLSVL.